This T cell receptor beta chain is from a study of blood T cell repertoires in COVID-19. The overall study: Both acute and convalescent COVID-19 samples were obtained from the United States, Italy and Spain. T cells, B-cell-depleted T cells, or PBMCs supplied cDNA or gDNA.

Seattle's cohort entered during active infection and was followed longitudinally. Authors' methods: Nucleated cell number was recorded as an estimate derived from reference gene primer amplification. Sequencing was performed with immunoSEQ multiplex PCR; in TCRdb, only in-frame clones are kept and a portion is missing. V and J calls and clone size are given by that table; D and trimming were obtained from the DNA. The sample has approximately 290,000 clones; under 85% are singletons. CDR3 length: 15 amino acids. Trimming took 4 bases from V and 0 from J, leaving 11 bases between them. Germline CDR1 and CDR2: SGHNT and YYREEE (reference sequence).

The chain links TRBV5-4 to TRBJ2-1; D is unresolved. The clonotype originates from a human donor with COVID-19, enrolled during active disease. The donor label of this sample is uncertain. Sequencing was carried out using peripheral blood. The CDR3 DNA reads TGTGCCAGCAGCGAAAGCTTGAGCTCCTACAATGAGCAGTTCTTC. Amino acid sequence: CASSESLSSYNEQFF.